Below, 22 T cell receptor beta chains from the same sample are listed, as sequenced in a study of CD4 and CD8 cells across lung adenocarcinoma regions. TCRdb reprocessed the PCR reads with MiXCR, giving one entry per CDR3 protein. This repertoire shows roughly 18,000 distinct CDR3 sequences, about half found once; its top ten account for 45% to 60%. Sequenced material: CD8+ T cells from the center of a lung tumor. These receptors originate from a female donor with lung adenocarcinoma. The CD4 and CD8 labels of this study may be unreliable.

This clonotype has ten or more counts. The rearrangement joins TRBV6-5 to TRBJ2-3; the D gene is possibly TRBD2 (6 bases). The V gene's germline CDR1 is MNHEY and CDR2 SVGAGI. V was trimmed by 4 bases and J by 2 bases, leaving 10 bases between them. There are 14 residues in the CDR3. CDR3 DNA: TGTGCCAGCAGTTCGGGACTCGACACAGATACGCAGTATTTT. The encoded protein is CASSSGLDTDTQYF.

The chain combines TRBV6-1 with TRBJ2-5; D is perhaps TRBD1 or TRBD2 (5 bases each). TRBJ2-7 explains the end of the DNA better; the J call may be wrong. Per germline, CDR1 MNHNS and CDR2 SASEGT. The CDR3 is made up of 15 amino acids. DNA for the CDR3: TGTGCCAGCAGTCGGACCGGGACGGTTGCCTACGAGCAGTACTTC. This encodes CASSRTGTVAYEQYF.

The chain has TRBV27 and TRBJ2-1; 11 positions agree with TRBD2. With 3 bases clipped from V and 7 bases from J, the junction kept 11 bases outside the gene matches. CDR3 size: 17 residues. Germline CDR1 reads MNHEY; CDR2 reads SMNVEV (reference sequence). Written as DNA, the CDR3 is TGTGCCAGCAGTTTGCGGCCGGGACTAGCGGTAATTAATGAGCAGTTCTTC. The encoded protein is CASSLRPGLAVINEQFF.

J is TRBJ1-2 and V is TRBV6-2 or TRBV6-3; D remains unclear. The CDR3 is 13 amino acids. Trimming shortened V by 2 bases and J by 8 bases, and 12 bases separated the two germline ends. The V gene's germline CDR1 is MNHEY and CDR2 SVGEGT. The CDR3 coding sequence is TGTGCCAGCAGTTACCGTGTGAGGAGCGGCTACACCTTC. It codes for CASSYRVRSGYTF.

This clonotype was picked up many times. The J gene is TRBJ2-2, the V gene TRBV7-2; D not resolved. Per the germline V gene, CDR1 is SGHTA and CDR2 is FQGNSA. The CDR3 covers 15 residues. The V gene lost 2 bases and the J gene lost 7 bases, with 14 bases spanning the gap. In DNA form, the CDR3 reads TGTGCCAGCAGCTTAAAGGGAAGAGGTGTCGGGGAGCTGTTTTTT. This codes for CASSLKGRGVGELFF.

In DNA, the CDR3 is TGTGCCTGGACACTGTTTGGCGGGAGTTCCTACAATGAGCAGTTCTTC. Protein: CAWTLFGGSSYNEQFF. This chain links TRBV30 with TRBJ2-1, with 7 nucleotides matching TRBD2. The germline V gene has CDR1 GTSNPN and CDR2 SVGIG (reference sequence). V shed 4 bases, J shed 1 base, and the junction held 10 bases outside the gene matches. There are 16 residues in the CDR3.

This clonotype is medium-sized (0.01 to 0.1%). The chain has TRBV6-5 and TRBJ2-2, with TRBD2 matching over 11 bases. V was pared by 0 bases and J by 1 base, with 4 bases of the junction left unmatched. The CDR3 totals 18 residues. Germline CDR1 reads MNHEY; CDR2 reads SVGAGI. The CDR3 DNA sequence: TGTGCCAGCAGTTACTCGAAGCTAGCGGGGGGGAACACCGGGGAGCTGTTTTTT. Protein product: CASSYSKLAGGNTGELFF.

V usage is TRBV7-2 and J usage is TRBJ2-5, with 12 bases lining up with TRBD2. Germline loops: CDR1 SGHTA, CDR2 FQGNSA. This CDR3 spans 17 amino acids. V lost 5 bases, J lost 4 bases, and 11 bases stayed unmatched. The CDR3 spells CASSNGLAGTTPETQYF. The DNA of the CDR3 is TGTGCCAGCAGCAACGGACTAGCGGGGACGACCCCAGAGACCCAGTACTTC.

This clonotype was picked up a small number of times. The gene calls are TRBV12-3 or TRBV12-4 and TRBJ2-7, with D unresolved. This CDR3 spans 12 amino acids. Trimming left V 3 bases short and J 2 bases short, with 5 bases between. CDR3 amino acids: CASSLSAYEQYF. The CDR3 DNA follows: TGTGCCAGCAGTTTGTCGGCCTACGAGCAGTACTTC.

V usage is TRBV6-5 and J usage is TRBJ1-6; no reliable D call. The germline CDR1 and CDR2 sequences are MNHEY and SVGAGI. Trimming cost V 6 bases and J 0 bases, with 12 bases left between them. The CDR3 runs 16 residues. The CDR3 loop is CASRFTGSSYNSPLHF. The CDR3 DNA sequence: TGTGCCAGCAGATTCACTGGGAGCTCCTATAATTCACCCCTCCACTTT.

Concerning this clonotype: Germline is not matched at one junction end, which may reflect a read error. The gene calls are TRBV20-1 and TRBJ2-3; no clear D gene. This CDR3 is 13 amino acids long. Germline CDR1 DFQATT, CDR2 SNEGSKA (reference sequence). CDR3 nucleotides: TGCAGTGCTAGAGATGACAACACAGATACTCAGTATTTC. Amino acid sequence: CSARDDNTDTQYF.

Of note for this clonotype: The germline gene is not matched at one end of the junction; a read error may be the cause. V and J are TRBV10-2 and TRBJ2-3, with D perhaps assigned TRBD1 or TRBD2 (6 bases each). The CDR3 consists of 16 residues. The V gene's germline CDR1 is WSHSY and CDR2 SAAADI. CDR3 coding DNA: TGCGCCAGCAGTGAGTCGAAGAGGGGGGCCACAGATACGCAGTACTTT. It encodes CASSESKRGATDTQYF.

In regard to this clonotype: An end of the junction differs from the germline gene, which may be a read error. CDR3 coding DNA: TGTGCCAGCAGTTACCCCATCTCCGGGCCAAGAGCCACAGATATGCAGTACTTT. This codes for CASSYPISGPRATDMQYF. The chain has TRBV6-5 and TRBJ2-3, with D unresolved. CDR1 and CDR2 (germline): MNHEY, SVGAGI. This CDR3 comprises 18 residues.

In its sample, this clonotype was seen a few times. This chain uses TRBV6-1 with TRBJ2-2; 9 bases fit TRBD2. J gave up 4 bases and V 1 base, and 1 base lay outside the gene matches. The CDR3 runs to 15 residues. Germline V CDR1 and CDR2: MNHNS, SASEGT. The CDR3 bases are TGTGCCAGCAGTGAAGAAGCGGGGGGCACCGGGGAGCTGTTTTTT. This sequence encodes CASSEEAGGTGELFF.

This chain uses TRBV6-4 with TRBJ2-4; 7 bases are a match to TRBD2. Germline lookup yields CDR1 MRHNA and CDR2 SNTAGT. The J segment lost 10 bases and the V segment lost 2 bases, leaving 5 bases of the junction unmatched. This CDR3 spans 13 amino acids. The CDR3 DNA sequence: TGTGCCAGCAGTGACGGAGCGGGAACTATTCAGTACTTC. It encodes CASSDGAGTIQYF.

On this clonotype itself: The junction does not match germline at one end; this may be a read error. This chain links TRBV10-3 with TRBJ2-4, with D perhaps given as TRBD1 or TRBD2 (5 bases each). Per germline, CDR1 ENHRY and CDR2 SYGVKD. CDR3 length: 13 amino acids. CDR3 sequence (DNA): TGTGCCTCGGGGCTGGGAGCCAAAGACATTCAGTACTTC. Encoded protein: CASGLGAKDIQYF.

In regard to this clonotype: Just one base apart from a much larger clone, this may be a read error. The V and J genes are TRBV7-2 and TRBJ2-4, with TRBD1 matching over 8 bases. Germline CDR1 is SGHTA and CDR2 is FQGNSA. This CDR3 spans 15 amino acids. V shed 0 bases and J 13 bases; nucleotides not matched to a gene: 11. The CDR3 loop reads CASSLAQGGYNEQYF. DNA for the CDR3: TGTGCCAGCAGCTTAGCACAGGGGGGCTACAATGAGCAGTACTTC. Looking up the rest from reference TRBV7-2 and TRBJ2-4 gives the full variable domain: GAGVSQSPSNKVTEKGKDVELRCDPISGHTALYWYRQSLGQGLEFLIYFQGNSAPDKSGLPSDRFSAERTGGSVSTLTIQRTQQEDSAVYLCASSLAQGGYNEQYFGAGTRLSVL.

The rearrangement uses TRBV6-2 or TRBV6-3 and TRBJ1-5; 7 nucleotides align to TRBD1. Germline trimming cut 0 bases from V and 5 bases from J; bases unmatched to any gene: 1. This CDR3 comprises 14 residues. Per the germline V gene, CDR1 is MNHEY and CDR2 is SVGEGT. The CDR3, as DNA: TGTGCCAGCAGTTACTCAGGGGGCTATCAGCCCCAGCATTTT. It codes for CASSYSGGYQPQHF.

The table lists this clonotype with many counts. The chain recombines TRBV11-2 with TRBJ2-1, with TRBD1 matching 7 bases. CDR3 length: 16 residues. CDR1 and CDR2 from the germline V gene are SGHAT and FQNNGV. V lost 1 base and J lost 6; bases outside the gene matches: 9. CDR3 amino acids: CASSLVWDSRFNEQFF. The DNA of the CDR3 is TGTGCCAGCAGCTTAGTTTGGGACAGTCGGTTCAATGAGCAGTTCTTC.

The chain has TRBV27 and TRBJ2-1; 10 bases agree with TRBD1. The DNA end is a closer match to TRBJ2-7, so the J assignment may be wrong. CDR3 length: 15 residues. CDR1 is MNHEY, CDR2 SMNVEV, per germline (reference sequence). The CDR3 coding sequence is TGTGCCAGCAGGCTGGGACAGGGGAGGGTCTACGAGCAGTACTTC. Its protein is CASRLGQGRVYEQYF.

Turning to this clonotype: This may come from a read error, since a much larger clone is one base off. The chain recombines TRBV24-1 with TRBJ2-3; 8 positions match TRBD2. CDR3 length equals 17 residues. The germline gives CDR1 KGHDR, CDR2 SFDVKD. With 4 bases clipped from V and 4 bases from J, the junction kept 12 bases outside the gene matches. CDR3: CATSDLGGAGEPDTQYF. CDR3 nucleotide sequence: TGTGCCACCAGTGACCTCGGGGGGGCGGGAGAGCCAGATACGCAGTATTTT.

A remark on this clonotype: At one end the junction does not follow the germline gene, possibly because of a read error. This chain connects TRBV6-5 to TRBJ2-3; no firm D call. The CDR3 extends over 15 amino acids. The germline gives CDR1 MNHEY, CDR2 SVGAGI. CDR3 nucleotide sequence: TGTGCCAGCAGTTACTCTGACTTGAACACAGAGACGCAGTATTTT. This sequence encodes CASSYSDLNTETQYF.